Included here is one TCR beta chain sequence, with context. What it recognizes is unknown. Use of 60 Vbeta and 13 Jbeta primers characterized the PCR. The data were produced by immunoSEQ multiplex PCR, yet TCRdb's version contains in-frame clones alone and is incomplete. The sample includes about 230,000 clones, around 84% of them seen just once. CDR1 is SQVTM and CDR2 is ANQGSEA in the germline V gene. The CDR3 is 16 amino acids. Trimming pared 7 bases from V and 2 bases from J, leaving 22 bases between. These data belong to a study of cytomegalovirus exposure and HLA in healthy donors. Overall study results and limits: Further analysis, carried out later, found HLA-associated TCR beta chains more clonally expanded than equally common other chains.

The J gene is TRBJ2-3, the V gene TRBV29-1; possibly TRBD2 for D (6 bases). What was sequenced was PBMCs. This receptor was identified in a girl aged 2 to 10 in good health and CMV-seronegative. The CDR3 region has the DNA TGCAGCGCATTCTCGGGAGTTTCCCCCCCCACAGATACGCAGTATTTT. This gives the protein CSAFSGVSPPTDTQYF.